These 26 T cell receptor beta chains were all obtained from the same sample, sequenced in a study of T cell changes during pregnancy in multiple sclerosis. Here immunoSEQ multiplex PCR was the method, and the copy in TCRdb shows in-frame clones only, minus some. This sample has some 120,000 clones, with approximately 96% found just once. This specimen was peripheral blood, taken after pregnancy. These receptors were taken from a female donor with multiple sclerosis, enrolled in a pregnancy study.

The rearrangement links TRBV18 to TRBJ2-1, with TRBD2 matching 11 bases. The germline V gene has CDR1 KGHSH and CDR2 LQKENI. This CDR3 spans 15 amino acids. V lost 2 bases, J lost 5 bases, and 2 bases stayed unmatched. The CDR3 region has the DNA TGTGCCAGCTCACCAGTAGCGGGAGGGCACAATGAGCAGTTCTTC. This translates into CASSPVAGGHNEQFF.

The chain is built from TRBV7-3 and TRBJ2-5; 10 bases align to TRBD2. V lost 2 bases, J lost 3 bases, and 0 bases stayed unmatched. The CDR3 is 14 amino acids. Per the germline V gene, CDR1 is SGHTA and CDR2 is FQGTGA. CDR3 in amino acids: CASSLLAGEETQYF. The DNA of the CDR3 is TGTGCCAGCAGCTTACTAGCGGGAGAAGAGACCCAGTACTTC.

The CDR3 sequence: CASSRWAGNTDTQYF. CDR3 in DNA: TGTGCCAGCAGCCGCTGGGCGGGAAACACAGATACGCAGTATTTT. The gene calls are TRBV7-9 and TRBJ2-3; tentative D call: TRBD2 (6 bases). V dropped 5 bases and J dropped 2 bases, with 14 bases sitting between them. Germline V CDR1 and CDR2: SEHNR, FQNEAQ (reference sequence). The CDR3 length is 15 residues.

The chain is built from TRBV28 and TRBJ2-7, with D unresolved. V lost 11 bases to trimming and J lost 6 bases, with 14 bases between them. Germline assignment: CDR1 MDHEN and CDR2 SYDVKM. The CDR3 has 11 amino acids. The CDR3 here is CADDRGFEQYF. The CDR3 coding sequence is TGTGCCGATGATCGCGGTTTCGAGCAGTACTTC.

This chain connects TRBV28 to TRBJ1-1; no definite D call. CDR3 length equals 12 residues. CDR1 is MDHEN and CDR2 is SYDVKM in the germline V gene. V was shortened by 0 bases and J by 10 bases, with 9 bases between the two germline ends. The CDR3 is CASSLWQEAAFF. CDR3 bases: TGTGCCAGCAGTTTATGGCAGGAGGCAGCTTTCTTT.

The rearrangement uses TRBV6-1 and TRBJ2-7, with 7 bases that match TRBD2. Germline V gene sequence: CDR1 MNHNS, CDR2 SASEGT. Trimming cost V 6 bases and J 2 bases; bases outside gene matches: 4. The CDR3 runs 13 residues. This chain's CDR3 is CASSQRGPYEQYF. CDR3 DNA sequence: TGTGCCAGCAGCCAGCGGGGCCCCTACGAGCAGTACTTC.

The CDR3 region has the DNA TGTGCCTGGAGTGCGACAGCGTACGAGCAGTACTTC. Its protein is CAWSATAYEQYF. The genes are TRBV30 and TRBJ2-7, with TRBD1 as a possible D gene (5 bases). The CDR3 has 12 residues. Trimming pared 1 base from V and 4 bases from J, leaving 8 bases between. Germline CDR1 is GTSNPN and CDR2 is SVGIG (reference sequence). Full variable domain (missing parts from reference TRBV30 and TRBJ2-7): SQTIHQWPATLVQPVGSPLSLECTVEGTSNPNLYWYRQAAGRGLQLLFYSVGIGQISSEVPQNLSASRPQDRQFILSSKKLLLSDSGFYLCAWSATAYEQYFGPGTRLTVT.

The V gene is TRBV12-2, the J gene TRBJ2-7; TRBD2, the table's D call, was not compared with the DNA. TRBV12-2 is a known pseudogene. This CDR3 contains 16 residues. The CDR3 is CASRLPMTSGGYEQYF. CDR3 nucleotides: TGTGCAAGTCGCTTACCTATGACTAGCGGGGGATACGAGCAGTACTTC.

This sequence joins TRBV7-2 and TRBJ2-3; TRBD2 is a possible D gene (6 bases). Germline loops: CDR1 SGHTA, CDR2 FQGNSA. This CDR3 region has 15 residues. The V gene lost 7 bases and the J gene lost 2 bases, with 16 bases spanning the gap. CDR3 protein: CASILSGRPTDTQYF. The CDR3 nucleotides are TGTGCCAGCATCCTAAGTGGGAGGCCCACAGATACGCAGTATTTT. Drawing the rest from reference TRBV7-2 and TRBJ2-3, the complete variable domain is GAGVSQSPSNKVTEKGKDVELRCDPISGHTALYWYRQSLGQGLEFLIYFQGNSAPDKSGLPSDRFSAERTGGSVSTLTIQRTQQEDSAVYLCASILSGRPTDTQYFGPGTRLTVL.

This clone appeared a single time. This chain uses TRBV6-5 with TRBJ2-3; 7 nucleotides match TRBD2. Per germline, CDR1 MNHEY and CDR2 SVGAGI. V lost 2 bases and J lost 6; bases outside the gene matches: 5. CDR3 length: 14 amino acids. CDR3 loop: CASSYLGGTDTQYF. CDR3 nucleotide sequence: TGTGCCAGCAGTTACCTGGGGGGGACGGATACGCAGTATTTT.

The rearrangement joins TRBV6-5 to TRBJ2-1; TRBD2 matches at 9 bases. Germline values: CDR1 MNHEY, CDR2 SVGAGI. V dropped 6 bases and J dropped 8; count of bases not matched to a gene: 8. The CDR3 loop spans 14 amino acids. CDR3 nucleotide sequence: TGTGCCAGCAGCACCGGGACTAGCATCGATGAGCAGTTCTTC. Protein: CASSTGTSIDEQFF.

DNA for the CDR3: TGTGCCAGCAGAAGCCCCGCAAGGGGCAATGAGCAGTTCTTC. Its translation: CASRSPARGNEQFF. The chain combines TRBV6-5 with TRBJ2-1; D is perhaps TRBD1 (5 bases). The V gene lost 6 bases and the J gene lost 6 bases, with 15 bases spanning the gap. Germline loops: CDR1 MNHEY, CDR2 SVGAGI. The CDR3 is 14 amino acids.

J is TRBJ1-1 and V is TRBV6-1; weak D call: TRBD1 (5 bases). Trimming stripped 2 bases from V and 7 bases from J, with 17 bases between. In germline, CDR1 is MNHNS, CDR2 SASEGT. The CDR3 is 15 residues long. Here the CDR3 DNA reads TGTGCCAGCAGTGAACGTGGCAGGGAATCCGATGAAGCTTTCTTT. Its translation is CASSERGRESDEAFF.

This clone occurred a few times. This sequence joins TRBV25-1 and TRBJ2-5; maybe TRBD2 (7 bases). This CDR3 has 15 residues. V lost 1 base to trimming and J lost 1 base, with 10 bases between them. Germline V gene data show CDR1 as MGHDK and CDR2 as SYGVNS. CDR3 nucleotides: TGTGCCAGCAGTGAATTCCGGGGGGCCCAAGAGACCCAGTACTTC. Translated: CASSEFRGAQETQYF.

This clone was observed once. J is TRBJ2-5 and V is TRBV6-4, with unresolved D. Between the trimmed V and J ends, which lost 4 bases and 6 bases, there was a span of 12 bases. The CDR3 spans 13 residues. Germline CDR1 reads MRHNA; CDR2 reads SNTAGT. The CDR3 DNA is TGTGCCAGCAGTGCCACCCCAGGCCAGACCCAGTACTTC. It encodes CASSATPGQTQYF.

The CDR3 region is CASSSSQGLETQYF. CDR3 nucleotides: TGTGCCAGTAGTAGTTCCCAGGGGTTAGAGACCCAGTACTTC. V and J are TRBV19 and TRBJ2-5, with D possibly matching TRBD1 (6 bases). Trimming cost V 4 bases and J 4 bases, with 13 bases left between them. Germline CDR1 and CDR2: LNHDA and SQIVND (reference sequence). CDR3 length: 14 residues.

The CDR3 DNA reads TGTGCCAGCAGTTTAGTAGCTGGCAATGAGCAGTTCTTC. Protein product: CASSLVAGNEQFF. This rearrangement joins TRBV28 to TRBJ2-1; D not certain. Per the germline V gene, CDR1 is MDHEN and CDR2 is SYDVKM. V was clipped by 2 bases and J by 6 bases, with 8 bases between them. The CDR3 sequence is 13 residues long.

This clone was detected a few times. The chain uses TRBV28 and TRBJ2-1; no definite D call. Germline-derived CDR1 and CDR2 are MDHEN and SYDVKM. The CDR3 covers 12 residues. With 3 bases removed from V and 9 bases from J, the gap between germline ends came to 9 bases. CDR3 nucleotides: TGTGCCAGCAGTTTGAGGTTCGGTGAGCAGTTCTTC. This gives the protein CASSLRFGEQFF.

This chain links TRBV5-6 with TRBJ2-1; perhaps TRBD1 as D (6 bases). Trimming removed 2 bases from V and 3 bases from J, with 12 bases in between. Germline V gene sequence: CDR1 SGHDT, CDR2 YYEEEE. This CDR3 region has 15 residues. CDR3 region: CASSFRGSVYNEQFF. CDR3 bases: TGTGCCAGCAGCTTCAGGGGATCGGTCTACAATGAGCAGTTCTTC.

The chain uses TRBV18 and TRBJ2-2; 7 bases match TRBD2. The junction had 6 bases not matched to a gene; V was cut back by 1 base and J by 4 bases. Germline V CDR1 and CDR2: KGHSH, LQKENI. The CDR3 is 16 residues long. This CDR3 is CASSPLGAGITGELFF. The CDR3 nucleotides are TGTGCCAGCTCACCACTAGGAGCGGGAATCACCGGGGAGCTGTTTTTT. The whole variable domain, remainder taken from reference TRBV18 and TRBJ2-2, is NAGVMQNPRHLVRRRGQEARLRCSPMKGHSHVYWYRQLPEEGLKFMVYLQKENIIDESGMPKERFSAEFPKEGPSILRIQQVVRGDSAAYFCASSPLGAGITGELFFGEGSRLTVL.

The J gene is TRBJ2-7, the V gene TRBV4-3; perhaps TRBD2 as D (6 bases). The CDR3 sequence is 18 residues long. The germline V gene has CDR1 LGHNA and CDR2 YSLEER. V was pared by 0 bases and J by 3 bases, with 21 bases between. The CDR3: CASSQDWGEADRLYEQYF. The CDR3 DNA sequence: TGCGCCAGCAGCCAAGATTGGGGGGAAGCGGACCGCCTCTACGAGCAGTACTTC.

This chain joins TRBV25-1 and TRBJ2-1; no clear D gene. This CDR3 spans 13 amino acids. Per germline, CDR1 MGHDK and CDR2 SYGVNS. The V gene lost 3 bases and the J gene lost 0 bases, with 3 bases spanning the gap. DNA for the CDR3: TGTGCCAGCAGTGATCGCTCCTACAATGAGCAGTTCTTC. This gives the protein CASSDRSYNEQFF.

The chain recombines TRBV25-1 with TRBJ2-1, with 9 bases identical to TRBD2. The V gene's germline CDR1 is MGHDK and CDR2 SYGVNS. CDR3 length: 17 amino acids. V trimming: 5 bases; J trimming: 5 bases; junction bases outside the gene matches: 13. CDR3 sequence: CASSPRLAANNNNEQFF. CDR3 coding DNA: TGTGCCAGCAGTCCCCGACTAGCGGCAAATAATAACAATGAGCAGTTCTTC.

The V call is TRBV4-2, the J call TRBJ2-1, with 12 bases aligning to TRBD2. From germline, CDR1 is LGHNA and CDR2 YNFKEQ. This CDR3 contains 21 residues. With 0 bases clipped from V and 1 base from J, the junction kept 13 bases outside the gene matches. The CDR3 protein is CASSQDRGASGRVGSYNEQFF. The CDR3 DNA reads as TGTGCCAGCAGCCAAGATAGGGGAGCTAGCGGGAGGGTGGGTTCCTACAATGAGCAGTTCTTC.

CDR3 DNA sequence: TGTGCCAGCAGATATGACAGACCATCGAACTATGGCTACACCTTC. Its protein is CASRYDRPSNYGYTF. V gene TRBV2 combines with J gene TRBJ1-2, with D perhaps matching TRBD1 (5 bases). From germline, CDR1 is SNHLY and CDR2 FYNNEI. The germline V and J ends were trimmed by 6 bases and 2 bases, with 16 bases remaining between them. The CDR3 length is 15 residues. Filled out from reference TRBV2 and TRBJ1-2, the complete variable domain reads EPEVTQTPSHQVTQMGQEVILRCVPISNHLYFYWYRQILGQKVEFLVSFYNNEISEKSEIFDDQFSVERPDGSNFTLKIRSTKLEDSAMYFCASRYDRPSNYGYTFGSGTRLTVV.

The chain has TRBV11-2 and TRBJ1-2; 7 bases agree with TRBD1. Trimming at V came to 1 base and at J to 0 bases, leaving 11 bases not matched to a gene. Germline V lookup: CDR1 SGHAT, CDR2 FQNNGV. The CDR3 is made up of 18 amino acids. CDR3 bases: TGTGCCAGCAGCTTAGGTGTCGGGACAGCTAGCCCTAACTATGGCTACACCTTC. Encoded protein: CASSLGVGTASPNYGYTF.